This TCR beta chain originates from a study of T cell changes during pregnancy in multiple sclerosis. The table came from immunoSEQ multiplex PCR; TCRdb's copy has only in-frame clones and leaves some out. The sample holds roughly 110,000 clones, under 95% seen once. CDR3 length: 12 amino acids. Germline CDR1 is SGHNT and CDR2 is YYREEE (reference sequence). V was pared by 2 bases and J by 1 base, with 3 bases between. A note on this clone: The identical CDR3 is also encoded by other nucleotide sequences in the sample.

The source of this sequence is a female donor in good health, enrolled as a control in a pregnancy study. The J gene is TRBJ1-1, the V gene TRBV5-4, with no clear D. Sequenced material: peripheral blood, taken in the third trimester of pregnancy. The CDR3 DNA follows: TGTGCCAGCAGCTTCGGGAACACTGAAGCTTTCTTT. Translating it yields CASSFGNTEAFF.